The sequence of this T cell receptor (beta chain) was determined in a study of blood T cell repertoires in COVID-19. In the study overall: T cells, B-cell-depleted T cells, or PBMCs provided the cDNA or gDNA that served as material.

V shed 3 bases, J shed 5 bases, and the junction held 6 bases outside the gene matches. The CDR3 is made up of 14 amino acids. CDR1 and CDR2 (germline): LNHDA, SQIVND (reference sequence). Using immunoSEQ multiplex PCR, the repertoire was profiled, and TCRdb retains in-frame clones only, with some absent. The sample holds 200,000 to 250,000 clones, 85% to 90% seen once. The sequencing input was peripheral blood. This receptor was identified in a woman aged 60 to 75 with acute or convalescent COVID-19. The rearrangement uses TRBV19 and TRBJ2-7; the match to TRBD1 covers 8 bases. The CDR3, as DNA: TGTGCCAGTAGTATTGTGGCAGGGGGCAACGAGCAGTACTTC. This translates into CASSIVAGGNEQYF.